Each of the 21 T cell receptor beta chains below was sequenced from the same sample in a study of blood T cell repertoires in COVID-19. TCRdb's table, derived via immunoSEQ multiplex PCR, lists solely in-frame clones and lacks some. The sample has approximately 79,000 clones; about 89% are singletons. Sequenced material: peripheral blood. These receptors all stem from a man aged 60 to 75 with acute or convalescent COVID-19.

The rearrangement uses TRBV19 and TRBJ1-1; tentative D call: TRBD1 (6 bases). Germline V CDR1 and CDR2: LNHDA, SQIVND (reference sequence). The CDR3 loop spans 15 amino acids. V gave up 5 bases and J gave up 4 bases, with 17 bases separating them. CDR3 in amino acids: CASSSQGGGITEAFF. The CDR3 coding sequence is TGTGCCAGTAGTTCCCAAGGGGGGGGGATCACTGAAGCTTTCTTT. Supplemented by reference TRBV19 and TRBJ1-1, the full variable domain reads DGGITQSPKYLFRKEGQNVTLSCEQNLNHDAMYWYRQDPGQGLRLIYYSQIVNDFQKGDIAEGYSVSREKKESFPLTVTSAQKNPTAFYLCASSSQGGGITEAFFGQGTRLTVV.

This chain links TRBV7-6 with TRBJ2-5; 9 bases match TRBD2. CDR3 length: 15 amino acids. Germline V CDR1 and CDR2: SGHVS, FNYEAQ. J gave up 6 bases and V 5 bases, and 10 bases lay outside the gene matches. In nucleotides, the CDR3 is TGTGCCAGCAGCCCCCGAGGCGGGGGGGCGAAGACCCAGTACTTC. Translating gives CASSPRGGGAKTQYF.

This CDR3 reads CASSIGSPYEQYF. The CDR3 DNA follows: TGTGCCAGCAGCATCGGGAGTCCCTACGAGCAGTACTTC. This chain links TRBV9 with TRBJ2-7; possible D gene TRBD2, 6 bases. Trimming left V 4 bases short and J 2 bases short, with 10 bases between. Per the germline V gene, CDR1 is SGDLS and CDR2 is YYNGEE. The CDR3 consists of 13 residues. Full variable domain (rest looked up from reference TRBV9 and TRBJ2-7): DSGVTQTPKHLITATGQRVTLRCSPRSGDLSVYWYQQSLDQGLQFLIQYYNGEERAKGNILERFSAQQFPDLHSELNLSSLELGDSALYFCASSIGSPYEQYFGPGTRLTVT.

On this clone itself: The identical CDR3 is also encoded by other nucleotide sequences in the sample. This chain links TRBV7-3 with TRBJ2-3; TRBD2 matches at 10 bases. The germline CDR1 and CDR2 sequences are SGHTA and FQGTGA. With V trimmed by 11 bases and J by 0 bases, 8 bases remained unmatched. This CDR3 is 15 amino acids long. This chain's CDR3 is CASSQAGGSTDTQYF. Here the CDR3 DNA reads TGTGCCTCCTCTCAAGCGGGGGGGAGCACAGATACGCAGTATTTT.

The chain employs TRBV5-4 and TRBJ2-3; the match to TRBD1 covers 12 bases. From germline, CDR1 is SGHNT and CDR2 YYREEE (reference sequence). Losses at the gene ends were 4 bases for V and 4 bases for J; bases not matched to a gene: 10. The CDR3 spans 17 residues. The CDR3 region has the DNA TGTGCCAGCAGCCGTACCGGGACAGGGGGCTTGGCAGATACGCAGTATTTT. Residues: CASSRTGTGGLADTQYF.

This clone was seen once. The chain is built from TRBV30 and TRBJ2-2; a possible D gene is TRBD2 (5 bases). The V and J ends lost 3 bases and 5 bases respectively, with 16 bases between them. The CDR3 sequence is 15 residues long. CDR1 is GTSNPN, CDR2 SVGIG, per germline (reference sequence). The CDR3 DNA follows: TGTGCCTGGAGCGGGCCCGTCCGAGGGACCGGGGAGCTGTTTTTT. As protein: CAWSGPVRGTGELFF.

The chain carries TRBV18 and TRBJ1-5; D is possibly TRBD1 (6 bases). This CDR3 spans 15 amino acids. The V end was cut by 3 bases, the J end by 1 base, with 10 bases between. Germline loops: CDR1 KGHSH, CDR2 LQKENI. For the CDR3, the DNA is TGTGCCAGCTCACCGGGACAAATGAGCAATCAGCCCCAGCATTTT. Protein sequence: CASSPGQMSNQPQHF.

A single count supports this clone. This sequence joins TRBV10-3 and TRBJ1-5, with 8 bases lining up with TRBD1. The CDR3 totals 13 residues. The germline V gene has CDR1 ENHRY and CDR2 SYGVKD. V dropped 6 bases and J dropped 7; count of bases not matched to a gene: 5. The CDR3 protein is CAIRETGDQPQHF. In DNA form, the CDR3 reads TGTGCCATCAGGGAGACAGGGGACCAGCCCCAGCATTTT.

The chain carries TRBV6-5 and TRBJ1-2, with 9 bases lining up with TRBD1. The CDR3 is made up of 13 amino acids. Germline CDR1 and CDR2: MNHEY and SVGAGI. J was trimmed by 7 bases and V by 2 bases; bases with no gene match: 2. The CDR3: CASSYDRGIGYTF. CDR3 coding DNA: TGTGCCAGCAGTTACGACAGGGGGATTGGCTACACCTTC.

This clone was found once. The rearrangement joins TRBV6-5 to TRBJ1-1; maybe TRBD1 (5 bases). Germline CDR1 is MNHEY and CDR2 is SVGAGI. Trimming pared 0 bases from V and 0 bases from J, leaving 8 bases between. The CDR3 spans 15 residues. CDR3 amino acids: CASSYSLQVNTEAFF. The CDR3 DNA is TGTGCCAGCAGTTACTCCTTACAGGTGAACACTGAAGCTTTCTTT.

This chain joins TRBV15 and TRBJ1-6; D may be TRBD1 (6 bases). V lost 5 bases and J lost 0, with 11 bases in between. The CDR3 is 16 residues long. Germline V gene sequence: CDR1 LNHNV, CDR2 YYDKDF (reference sequence). CDR3: CATSSTGNSYNSPLHF. CDR3 in DNA: TGTGCCACCAGCTCTACAGGGAACTCCTATAATTCACCCCTCCACTTT.

J is TRBJ2-3 and V is TRBV27; 8 bases agree with TRBD1. Trimming cost V 0 bases and J 4 bases; bases outside gene matches: 9. The germline CDR1 and CDR2 sequences are MNHEY and SMNVEV (reference sequence). CDR3 length: 17 amino acids. The CDR3: CASSLSIGRGRSDTQYF. As DNA, the CDR3 is TGTGCCAGCAGTTTATCGATAGGCAGGGGGCGATCAGATACGCAGTATTTT.

This clone showed up just once. J is TRBJ2-1 and V is TRBV10-2; D gene uncertain. Germline lookup yields CDR1 WSHSY and CDR2 SAAADI. The CDR3 has 15 residues. V shed 2 bases and J shed 5 bases, with 13 bases lying between them. The chain's CDR3 is CASSERLELDNEQFF. CDR3 DNA sequence: TGCGCCAGCAGTGAGCGGTTAGAGCTCGACAATGAGCAGTTCTTC.

The chain combines TRBV4-2 with TRBJ1-4, with TRBD1 matching over 9 bases. The CDR3 length is 17 residues. CDR1 and CDR2 (germline): LGHNA, YNFKEQ. V gave up 3 bases and J gave up 7 bases; unmatched junction bases: 12. The CDR3 coding sequence is TGTGCCAGCAGCCAGTCCGGGACAGGGACCCGGAGTGAAAAACTGTTTTTT. This encodes CASSQSGTGTRSEKLFF.

The V and J genes are TRBV3-1 (or the pseudogene TRBV3-2) and TRBJ2-1; D perhaps matches TRBD2 (6 bases). Germline V lookup: CDR1 LGHDT, CDR2 YNNKEL (reference sequence). The length of the CDR3 is 17 residues. The germline V and J ends were trimmed by 0 bases and 5 bases, with 17 bases remaining between them. CDR3 loop: CASSQEFRLRGDNEQFF. Written as DNA, the CDR3 is TGTGCCAGCAGCCAAGAATTTAGGCTGCGGGGAGACAATGAGCAGTTCTTC.

The CDR3 protein is CASSEAAGGGGETQYF. DNA for the CDR3: TGTGCCAGCAGTGAAGCGGCAGGGGGCGGAGGGGAGACCCAGTACTTC. The rearrangement links TRBV6-1 to TRBJ2-5, with 8 bases fitting TRBD1. Germline V gives CDR1 MNHNS, CDR2 SASEGT. V shed 0 bases, J shed 5 bases, and the junction held 8 bases outside the gene matches. This CDR3 is built from 16 residues.

The DNA of the CDR3 is TGTGCCAGCAGTTCCCCTAGCGGGGCTAACTACAATGAGCAGTTCTTC. This sequence encodes CASSSPSGANYNEQFF. The chain employs TRBV27 and TRBJ2-1, with TRBD2 identical over 9 bases. CDR1 and CDR2 (germline): MNHEY, SMNVEV (reference sequence). The V segment lost 4 bases and the J segment 3 bases; nucleotides outside the gene matches: 7. The CDR3 spans 16 residues.

This chain connects TRBV7-3 to TRBJ1-1; D is ambiguous. Germline V CDR1 and CDR2: SGHTA, FQGTGA. This CDR3 comprises 14 residues. Trimming removed 2 bases from V and 4 bases from J, with 11 bases in between. CDR3 loop: CASSLFPGATEAFF. CDR3 coding DNA: TGTGCCAGCAGCTTATTCCCTGGAGCCACTGAAGCTTTCTTT.

In its sample, this clone was seen once. The chain has TRBV29-1 and TRBJ2-1; D call uncertain. Trimming took 4 bases from V and 7 from J, leaving 11 bases between them. Looked up from germline, CDR1 is SQVTM and CDR2 is ANQGSEA. The CDR3 runs to 12 residues. The CDR3 sequence: CSVGGLLNEQFF. The CDR3 DNA is TGCAGCGTTGGCGGTCTCTTGAATGAGCAGTTCTTC.

V is TRBV11-1 and J is TRBJ1-1; 9 bases align to TRBD1. This CDR3 spans 14 amino acids. Per the germline V gene, CDR1 is SGHAT and CDR2 is FQDESV (reference sequence). V gave up 4 bases and J gave up 6 bases; unmatched junction bases: 6. This CDR3 reads CASSSRTGVAEAFF. The CDR3 DNA reads TGTGCCAGCAGCTCCCGGACAGGGGTCGCTGAAGCTTTCTTT.

The J gene is TRBJ2-1, the V gene TRBV9; perhaps TRBD1 as D (6 bases). V dropped 0 bases and J dropped 7 bases, with 11 bases sitting between them. This CDR3 comprises 14 residues. Germline V gives CDR1 SGDLS, CDR2 YYNGEE. The CDR3 loop reads CASSVEGTMNEQFF. The CDR3 nucleotides are TGTGCCAGCAGCGTAGAGGGGACAATGAATGAGCAGTTCTTC.